This T cell receptor beta chain was identified in a study of OX40 agonist ivuxolimab in advanced cancers. TCRdb's copy holds only in-frame clones and misses some; the assay was immunoSEQ multiplex PCR. The table shows more than 75,000 clones, with about 86% occurring only once. The TCR comes from an adult with an advanced solid tumor such as melanoma, head and neck, liver or kidney cancer. Sample: CD4+ or CD8+ T cells sorted from blood, taken in a trial of the OX40 agonist ivuxolimab.

CDR3 bases: TGTGCCAGCAGCTTATCCACTGGGAACACCGGGGAGCTGTTTTTT. Amino acids: CASSLSTGNTGELFF. The chain has TRBV9 and TRBJ2-2, with D uncertain. Per the germline V gene, CDR1 is SGDLS and CDR2 is YYNGEE. Trimming cost V 4 bases and J 1 base, with 11 bases left between them. The CDR3 is 15 residues long.